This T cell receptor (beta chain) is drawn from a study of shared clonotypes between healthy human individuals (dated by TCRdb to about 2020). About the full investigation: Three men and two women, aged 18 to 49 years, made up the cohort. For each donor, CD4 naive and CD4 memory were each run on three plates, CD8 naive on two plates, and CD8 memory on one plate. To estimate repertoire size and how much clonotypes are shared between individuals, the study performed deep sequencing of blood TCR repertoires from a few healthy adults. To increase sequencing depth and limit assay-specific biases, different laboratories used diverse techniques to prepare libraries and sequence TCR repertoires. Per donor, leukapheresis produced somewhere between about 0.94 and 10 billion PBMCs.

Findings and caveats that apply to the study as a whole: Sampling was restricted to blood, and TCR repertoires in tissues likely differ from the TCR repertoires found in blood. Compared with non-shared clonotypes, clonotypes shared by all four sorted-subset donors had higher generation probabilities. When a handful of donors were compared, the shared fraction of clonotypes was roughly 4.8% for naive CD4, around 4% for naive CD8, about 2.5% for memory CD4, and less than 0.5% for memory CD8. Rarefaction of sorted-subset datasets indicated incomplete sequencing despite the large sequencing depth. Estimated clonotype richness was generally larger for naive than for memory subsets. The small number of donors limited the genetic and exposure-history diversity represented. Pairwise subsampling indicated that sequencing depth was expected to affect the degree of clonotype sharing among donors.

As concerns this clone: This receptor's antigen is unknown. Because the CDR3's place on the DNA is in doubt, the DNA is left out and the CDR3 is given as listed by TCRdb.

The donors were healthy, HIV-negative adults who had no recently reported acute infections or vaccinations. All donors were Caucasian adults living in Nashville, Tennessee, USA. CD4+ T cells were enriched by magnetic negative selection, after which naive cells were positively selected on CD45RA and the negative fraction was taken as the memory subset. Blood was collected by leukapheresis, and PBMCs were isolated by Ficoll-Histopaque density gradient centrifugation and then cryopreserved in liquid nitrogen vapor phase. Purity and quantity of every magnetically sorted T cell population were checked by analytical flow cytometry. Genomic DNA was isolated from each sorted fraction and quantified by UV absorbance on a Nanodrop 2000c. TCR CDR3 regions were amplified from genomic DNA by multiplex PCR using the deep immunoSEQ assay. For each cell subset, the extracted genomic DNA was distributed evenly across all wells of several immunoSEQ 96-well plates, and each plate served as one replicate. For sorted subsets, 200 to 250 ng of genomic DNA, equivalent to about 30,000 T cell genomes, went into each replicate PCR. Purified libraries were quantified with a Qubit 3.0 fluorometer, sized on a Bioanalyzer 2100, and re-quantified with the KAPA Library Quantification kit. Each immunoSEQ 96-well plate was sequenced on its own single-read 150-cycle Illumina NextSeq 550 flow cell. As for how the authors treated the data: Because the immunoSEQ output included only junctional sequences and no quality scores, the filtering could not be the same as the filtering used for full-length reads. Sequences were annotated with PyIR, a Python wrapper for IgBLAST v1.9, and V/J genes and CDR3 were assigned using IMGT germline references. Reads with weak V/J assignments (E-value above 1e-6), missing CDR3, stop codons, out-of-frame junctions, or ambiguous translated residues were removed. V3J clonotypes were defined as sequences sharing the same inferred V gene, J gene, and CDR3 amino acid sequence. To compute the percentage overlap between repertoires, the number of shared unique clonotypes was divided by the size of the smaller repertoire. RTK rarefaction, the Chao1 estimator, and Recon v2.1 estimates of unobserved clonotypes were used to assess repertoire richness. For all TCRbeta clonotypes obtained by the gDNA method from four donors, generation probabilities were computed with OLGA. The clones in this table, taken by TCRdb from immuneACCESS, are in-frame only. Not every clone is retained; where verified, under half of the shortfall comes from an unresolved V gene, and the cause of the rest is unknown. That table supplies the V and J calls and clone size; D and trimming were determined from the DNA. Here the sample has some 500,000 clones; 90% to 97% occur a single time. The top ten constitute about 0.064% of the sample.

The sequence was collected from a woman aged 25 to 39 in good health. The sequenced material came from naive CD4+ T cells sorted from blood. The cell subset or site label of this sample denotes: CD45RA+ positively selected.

CDR3 loop: CSVSSVRDSKNIQYF. This receptor chain uses TRBV29-1 and TRBJ2-4; TRBD1 is taken as the D call from the table, unchecked against the DNA. CDR1 and CDR2 were assigned from the germline V gene as SQVTM and ANQGSEA. Inclusive of the bounding cysteine and phenylalanine, the CDR3 is 15 residues long.